One sample yielded the 14 T cell receptor beta chains listed below, sequenced in a study of T cell changes during pregnancy in multiple sclerosis. Clones were read by immunoSEQ multiplex PCR, and TCRdb kept only the in-frame ones, dropping some. The profile covers about 53,000 clones, with 85% to 95% appearing a single time and 0.5% taken by the ten largest. Material: CD4+ T cells from peripheral blood mononuclear cells, obtained in the third trimester of pregnancy. The source of these receptors is a female donor with multiple sclerosis, enrolled in a pregnancy study.

The chain has TRBV29-1 and TRBJ1-1, with a weak D call TRBD1 (6 bases). The germline V and J ends were trimmed by 6 bases and 5 bases, with 13 bases remaining between them. Germline assignment: CDR1 SQVTM and CDR2 ANQGSEA. The CDR3 is made up of 12 amino acids. The CDR3 coding sequence is TGCAGCGTCGCGGGTACAGGGACTGAAGCTTTCTTT. It codes for CSVAGTGTEAFF.

The CDR3 nucleotides are TGTGCCAGCAGCAAAGGGAAGAGGGGCAATCAGCCCCAGCATTTT. Amino acids: CASSKGKRGNQPQHF. The chain has TRBV21-1 and TRBJ1-5. TRBV21-1 is a pseudogene locus. The CDR3 covers 15 residues.

The chain employs TRBV19 and TRBJ1-2; D might be TRBD1 (5 bases). The CDR3 sequence is 13 residues long. CDR1 LNHDA and CDR2 SQIVND come from the germline V gene (reference sequence). V was shortened by 3 bases and J by 9 bases, with 14 bases between the two germline ends. The CDR3 loop is CASSMIRTTSYTF. CDR3 sequence (DNA): TGTGCCAGTAGTATGATCCGGACAACCAGCTACACCTTC.

J is TRBJ1-2 and V is TRBV2; TRBD1 matches 8 bases. CDR3 length: 13 residues. CDR1 is SNHLY and CDR2 is FYNNEI in the germline V gene. After removal of 8 bases from V and 4 bases from J, the junction contained 6 bases not matched to a gene. The CDR3 spells CASGDRTRYGYTF. The CDR3 bases are TGTGCCAGCGGGGACAGGACCCGCTATGGCTACACCTTC.

J is TRBJ1-1 and V is TRBV5-6; D may be TRBD1 (5 bases). Trimming removed 2 bases at V and 1 base at J, with 12 bases between. The CDR3 spans 15 residues. Looked up from germline, CDR1 is SGHDT and CDR2 is YYEEEE. CDR3 amino acids: CASSLAGTGNTEAFF. CDR3 in DNA: TGTGCCAGCAGCTTAGCGGGGACTGGGAACACTGAAGCTTTCTTT.

Notes on this clone: A read error may produce the germline difference seen at one junction end. V usage is TRBV5-1 and J usage is TRBJ1-1, with 9 bases identical to TRBD1. There are 15 residues in the CDR3. CDR1 and CDR2 (germline): SGHRS, YFSETQ. CDR3 residues: CASRLDTGQGRKAFF. The CDR3 DNA follows: TGCGCCAGCAGGTTGGATACAGGACAGGGGCGGAAAGCTTTCTTT.

Remarks on this clone: One end of the junction does not line up with germline, which may come from a read error. This sequence joins TRBV7-9 and TRBJ2-2; D gene unclear. CDR3 length equals 17 residues. Germline assignment: CDR1 SEHNR and CDR2 FQNEAQ (reference sequence). CDR3 region: CASSSSRITQNTGELFF. CDR3 in DNA: TGTGCCAGCAGCTCTTCCAGGATAACTCAGAACACTGGGGAGCTGTTTTTT.

In this sample, this clone turned up once. The rearrangement links TRBV6-1 to TRBJ2-5, with a possible D match to TRBD2 (6 bases). The V end lost 6 bases, the J end lost 5 bases, and 19 bases lay between the germline ends. This CDR3 has 15 residues. Germline V CDR1 and CDR2: MNHNS, SASEGT. Here the CDR3 DNA reads TGTGCCAGCAGGGGGGGAACTAGCTTTTGGGAGACCCAGTACTTC. Protein product: CASRGGTSFWETQYF.

This chain joins TRBV5-8 and TRBJ2-3; 7 nucleotides line up with TRBD1. Germline values: CDR1 SGHTS, CDR2 YDEGEE. V shed 3 bases and J 2 bases; nucleotides not matched to a gene: 3. The CDR3 runs 14 residues. DNA for the CDR3: TGTGCCAGCAGCTCAGACAGGGACACAGATACGCAGTATTTT. Amino acid sequence: CASSSDRDTDTQYF.

The genes are TRBV11-2 and TRBJ2-3; 8 bases map to TRBD2. Germline V gene sequence: CDR1 SGHAT, CDR2 FQNNGV. The V and J ends lost 2 bases and 3 bases, in that order; junction bases with no gene match: 1. The CDR3 covers 14 residues. Here the CDR3 DNA reads TGTGCCAGCAGCTTAAGCGGGGGTACAGATACGCAGTATTTT. Protein sequence: CASSLSGGTDTQYF.

DNA of the CDR3: TGTGCCGGCTCAGGGGGCGATACCTACGAGCAGTACTTC. It translates to CAGSGGDTYEQYF. This rearrangement joins TRBV7-9 to TRBJ2-7; TRBD1 agrees at 8 bases. The CDR3 length is 13 residues. Trimming took 11 bases from V and 2 from J; bases not matched to a gene: 8. Germline V gives CDR1 SEHNR, CDR2 FQNEAQ (reference sequence).

The rearrangement uses TRBV2 and TRBJ2-6; possible D gene TRBD1, 5 bases. CDR3 length: 15 residues. V lost 6 bases and J lost 0, with 9 bases in between. The germline CDR1 and CDR2 sequences are SNHLY and FYNNEI. CDR3 sequence: CASRPDSSGANVLTF. The DNA for the CDR3 is TGTGCCAGCAGGCCAGACAGCTCTGGGGCCAACGTCCTGACTTTC.

V and J are TRBV6-1 and TRBJ2-2; D gene unclear. The V gene lost 4 bases and the J gene lost 5 bases, with 20 bases spanning the gap. The CDR3 has 17 amino acids. The germline gives CDR1 MNHNS, CDR2 SASEGT. CDR3 in amino acids: CASSVFPGAASTGELFF. The DNA of the CDR3 is TGTGCCAGCAGTGTCTTCCCCGGAGCTGCCAGTACCGGGGAGCTGTTTTTT.

The rearrangement uses TRBV11-2 and TRBJ2-1; 9 nucleotides match TRBD2. There are 19 residues in the CDR3. Germline V gene data show CDR1 as SGHAT and CDR2 as FQNNGV. J gave up 3 bases and V 0 bases, and 12 bases lay outside the gene matches. Here the CDR3 reads CASSLDHVIAGDLYNEQFF. DNA of the CDR3: TGTGCCAGCAGCTTAGATCACGTAATAGCGGGGGATCTCTACAATGAGCAGTTCTTC.